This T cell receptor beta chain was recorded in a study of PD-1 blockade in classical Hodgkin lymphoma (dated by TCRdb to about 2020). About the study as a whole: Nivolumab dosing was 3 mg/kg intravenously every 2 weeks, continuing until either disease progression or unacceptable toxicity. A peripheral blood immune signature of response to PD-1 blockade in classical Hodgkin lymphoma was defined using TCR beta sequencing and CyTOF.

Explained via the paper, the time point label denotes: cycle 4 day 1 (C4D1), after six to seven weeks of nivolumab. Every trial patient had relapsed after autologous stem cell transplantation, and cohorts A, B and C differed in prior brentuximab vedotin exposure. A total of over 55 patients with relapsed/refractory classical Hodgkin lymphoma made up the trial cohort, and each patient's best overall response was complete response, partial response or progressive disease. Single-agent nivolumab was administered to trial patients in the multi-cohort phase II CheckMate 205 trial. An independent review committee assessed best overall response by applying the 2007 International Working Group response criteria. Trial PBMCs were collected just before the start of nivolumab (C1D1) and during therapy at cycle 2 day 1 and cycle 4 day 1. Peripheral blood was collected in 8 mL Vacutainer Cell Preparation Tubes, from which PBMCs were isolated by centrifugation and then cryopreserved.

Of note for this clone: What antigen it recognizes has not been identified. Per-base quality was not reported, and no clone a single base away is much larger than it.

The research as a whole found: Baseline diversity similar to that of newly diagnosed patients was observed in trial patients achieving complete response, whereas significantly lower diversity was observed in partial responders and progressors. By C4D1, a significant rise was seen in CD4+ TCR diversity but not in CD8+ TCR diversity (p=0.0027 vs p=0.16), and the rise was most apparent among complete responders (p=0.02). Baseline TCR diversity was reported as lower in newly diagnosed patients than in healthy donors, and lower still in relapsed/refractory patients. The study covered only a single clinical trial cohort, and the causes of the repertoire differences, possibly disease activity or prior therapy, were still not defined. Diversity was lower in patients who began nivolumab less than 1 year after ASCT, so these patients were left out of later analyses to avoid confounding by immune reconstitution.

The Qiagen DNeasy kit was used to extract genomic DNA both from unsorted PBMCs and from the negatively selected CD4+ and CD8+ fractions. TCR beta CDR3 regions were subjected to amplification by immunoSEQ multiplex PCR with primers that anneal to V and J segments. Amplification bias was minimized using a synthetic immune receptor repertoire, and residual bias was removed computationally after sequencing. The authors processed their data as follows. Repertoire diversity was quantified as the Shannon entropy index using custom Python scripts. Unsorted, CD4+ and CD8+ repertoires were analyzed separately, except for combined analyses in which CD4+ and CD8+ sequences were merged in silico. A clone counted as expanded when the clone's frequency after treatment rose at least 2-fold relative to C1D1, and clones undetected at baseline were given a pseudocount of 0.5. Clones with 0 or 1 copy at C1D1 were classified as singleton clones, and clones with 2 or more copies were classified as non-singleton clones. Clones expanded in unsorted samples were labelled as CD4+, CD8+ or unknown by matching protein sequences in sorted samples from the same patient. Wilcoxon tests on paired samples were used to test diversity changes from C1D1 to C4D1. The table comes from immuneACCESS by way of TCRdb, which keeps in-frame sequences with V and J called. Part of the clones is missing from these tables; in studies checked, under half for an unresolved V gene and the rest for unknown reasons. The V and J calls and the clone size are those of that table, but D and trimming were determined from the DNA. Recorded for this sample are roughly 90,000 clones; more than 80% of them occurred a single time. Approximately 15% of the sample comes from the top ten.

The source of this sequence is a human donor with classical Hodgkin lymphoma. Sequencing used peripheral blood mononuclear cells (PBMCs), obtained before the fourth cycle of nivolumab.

The bases read TGTGCCAGTAGTATAGTGCTGGGGGGCACTGAAGCTTTCTTT. This translates into CASSIVLGGTEAFF. Recombination connected TRBV19 to TRBJ1-1; the best D guess is TRBD1, with 5 bases matching. CDR1 and CDR2 are read off the germline V gene (reference sequence) as LNHDA and SQIVND. Taken from cysteine to phenylalanine, the CDR3 has 14 residues. Only the CDR3 DNA is retained, 42 bases long and in frame from the first base. V and J are truncated by 1 base and 4 bases respectively, leaving an intervening sequence of 10 bases.